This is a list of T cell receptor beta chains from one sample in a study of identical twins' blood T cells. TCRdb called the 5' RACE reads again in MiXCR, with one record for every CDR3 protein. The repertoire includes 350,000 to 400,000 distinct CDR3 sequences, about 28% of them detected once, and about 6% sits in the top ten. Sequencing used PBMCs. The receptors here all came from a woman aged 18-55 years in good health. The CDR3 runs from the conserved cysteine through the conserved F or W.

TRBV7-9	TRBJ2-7	CASSSQITGGAYEQYF
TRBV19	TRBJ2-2	CASSIVGGVFSGELFF
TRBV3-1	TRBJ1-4	CASSQDEGRANEKLFF
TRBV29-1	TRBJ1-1	CSAMGGTANTEAFF
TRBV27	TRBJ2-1	CASSPKESYNEQFF
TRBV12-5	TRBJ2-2	CASGPGLRTGELFF
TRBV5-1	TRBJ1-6	CASSLAQLQSPLHF
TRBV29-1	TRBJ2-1	CSVEDRGRTYNEQFF
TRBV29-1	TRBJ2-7	CSVAMAPYEQYF
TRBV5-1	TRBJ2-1	CASSPLPAGDNEQFF
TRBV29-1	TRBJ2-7	CSAWGPGTYEQYF
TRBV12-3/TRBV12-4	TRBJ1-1	CASRREGSNTEAFF
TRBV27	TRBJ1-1	CASSLTGVLARNTEAFF
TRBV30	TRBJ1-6	CAWRVPMPPLHF
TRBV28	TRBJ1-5	CASSPILTGYSNQPQHF